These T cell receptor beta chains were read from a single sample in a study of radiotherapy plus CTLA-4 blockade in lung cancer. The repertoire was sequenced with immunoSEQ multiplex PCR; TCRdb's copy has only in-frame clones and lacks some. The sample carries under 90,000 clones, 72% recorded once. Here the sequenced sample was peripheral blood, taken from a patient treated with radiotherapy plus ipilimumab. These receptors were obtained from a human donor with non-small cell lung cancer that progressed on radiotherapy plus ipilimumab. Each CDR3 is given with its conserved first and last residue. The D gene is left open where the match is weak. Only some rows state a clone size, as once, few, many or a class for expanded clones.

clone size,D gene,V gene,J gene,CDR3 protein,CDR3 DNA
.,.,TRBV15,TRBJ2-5,CATSRGGETQYF,TGTGCCACCAGCAGAGGCGGAGAGACCCAGTACTTC
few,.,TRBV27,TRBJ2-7,CASSALESYEQYF,TGTGCCAGCAGTGCCCTCGAAAGCTACGAGCAGTACTTC
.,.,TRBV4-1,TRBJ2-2,CASSHPRDSNTGELFF,TGCGCCAGCAGCCATCCCCGGGACTCAAACACCGGGGAGCTGTTTTTT
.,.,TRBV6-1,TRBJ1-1,CASIREPYAEAFF,TGTGCCAGCATTCGGGAACCGTATGCTGAAGCTTTCTTT
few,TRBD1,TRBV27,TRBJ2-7,CASSLSAGGHEQYF,TGTGCCAGCAGTTTATCGGCAGGGGGCCACGAGCAGTACTTC
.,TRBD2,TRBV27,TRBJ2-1,CASSLYPTGGRVDNEQFF,TGTGCCAGCAGTTTATACCCCACGGGCGGGAGGGTTGACAATGAGCAGTTCTTC
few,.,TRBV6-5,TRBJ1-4,CASRTGAGTNEKLFF,TGTGCCAGCAGGACCGGGGCAGGCACTAATGAAAAACTGTTTTTT
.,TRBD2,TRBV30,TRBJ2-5,CAWRTAGGPETQYF,TGTGCCTGGAGGACAGCGGGGGGGCCCGAGACCCAGTACTTC
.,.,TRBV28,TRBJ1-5,CASSHGQFSNQPQHF,TGTGCCAGCAGTCATGGACAGTTTAGCAATCAGCCCCAGCATTTT
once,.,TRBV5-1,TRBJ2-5,CASRPDVWGQETQYF,TGCGCCAGCCGCCCTGATGTCTGGGGACAAGAGACCCAGTACTTC
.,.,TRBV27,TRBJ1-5,CASSSLGAGISNQPQHF,TGTGCCAGCAGTTCCCTGGGGGCAGGGATAAGCAATCAGCCCCAGCATTTT
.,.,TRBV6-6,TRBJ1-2,CASSYYQANYGYTF,TGTGCCAGCAGTTACTACCAAGCTAACTATGGCTACACCTTC
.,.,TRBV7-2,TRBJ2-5,CASSLVAARSKETQYF,TGTGCCAGCAGCTTAGTAGCAGCCCGCTCAAAAGAGACCCAGTACTTC
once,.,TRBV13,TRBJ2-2,CASSLGADYTGELFF,TGTGCCAGCAGCCTTGGGGCCGACTACACCGGGGAGCTGTTTTTT
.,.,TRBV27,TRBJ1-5,CASSTYSNQPQHF,TGTGCCAGCTCCACATATAGCAATCAGCCCCAGCATTTT
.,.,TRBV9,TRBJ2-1,CASSVGGEQFF,TGTGCCAGCAGCGTAGGGGGTGAGCAGTTCTTC
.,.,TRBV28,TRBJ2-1,CASSSREWDEQFF,TGTGCCAGCAGTTCGCGCGAGTGGGATGAGCAGTTCTTC
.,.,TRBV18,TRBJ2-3,CASSRVTDTQYF,TGTGCCAGCTCACGAGTCACAGATACGCAGTATTTT
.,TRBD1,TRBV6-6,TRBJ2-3,CASRGGGSTDTQYF,TGTGCCAGCCGAGGGGGCGGTAGCACAGATACGCAGTATTTT
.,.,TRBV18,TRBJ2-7,CASSPRQGSEQYF,TGTGCCAGCTCACCAAGGCAGGGGAGCGAGCAGTACTTC
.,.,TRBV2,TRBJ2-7,CASSEHGYEQYF,TGTGCCAGCAGTGAACACGGCTACGAGCAGTACTTC
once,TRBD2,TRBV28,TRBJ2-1,CASSLPSSGMYNEQFF,TGTGCCAGCAGTTTGCCGTCTAGCGGAATGTACAATGAGCAGTTCTTC
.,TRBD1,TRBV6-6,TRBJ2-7,CASRRKTRGINEQYF,TGTGCCAGCAGGCGAAAAACCAGGGGGATCAACGAGCAGTACTTC
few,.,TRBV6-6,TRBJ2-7,CASSYQYEQYF,TGTGCCAGCAGTTACCAGTACGAGCAGTACTTC
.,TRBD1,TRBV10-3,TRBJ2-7,CAISESGQGTYEQYF,TGTGCCATCAGTGAGTCGGGACAGGGAACCTACGAGCAGTACTTC
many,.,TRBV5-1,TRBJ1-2,CASSFLSTVHYGYTF,TGCGCCAGCAGCTTCCTCTCGACGGTACACTATGGCTACACCTTC
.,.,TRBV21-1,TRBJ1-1,CASSLASAREGTEAFF,TGTGCCAGCAGCCTAGCCTCAGCCAGGGAGGGCACTGAAGCTTTCTTT
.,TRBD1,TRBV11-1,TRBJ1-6,CASSPLRRTGGDGNSPLHF,TGTGCCAGCAGCCCCCTTCGGCGGACAGGGGGCGACGGAAATTCACCCCTCCACTTT
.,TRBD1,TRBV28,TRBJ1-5,CASSISTGAGNQPQHF,TGTGCCAGCAGTATTTCGACAGGGGCCGGCAATCAGCCCCAGCATTTT
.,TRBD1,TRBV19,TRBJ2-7,CASSIAAQGVYEQYF,TGTGCCAGTAGTATAGCAGCACAGGGGGTCTACGAGCAGTACTTC
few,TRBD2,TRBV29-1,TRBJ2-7,CSVEGTSGSVSSYEQYF,TGCAGCGTTGAGGGGACTAGCGGGAGCGTCAGCTCCTACGAGCAGTACTTC
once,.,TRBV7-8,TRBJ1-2,CASSLDPPAPLF,TGTGCCAGCAGCTTAGATCCCCCAGCCCCTTTGTTC
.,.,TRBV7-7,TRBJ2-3,CASSLGRLVGGTDTQYF,TGTGCCAGCAGCTTAGGGAGACTCGTGGGTGGCACAGATACGCAGTATTTT
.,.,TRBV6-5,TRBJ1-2,CASSSVTSGYTF,TGTGCCAGCAGCTCAGTTACGTCAGGCTACACCTTC
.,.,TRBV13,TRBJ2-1,CASSPTYLRDNEQFF,TGTGCCAGCAGCCCGACATACCTGCGAGACAATGAGCAGTTCTTC
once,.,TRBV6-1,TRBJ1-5,CASTKRGGWGQPQHF,TGTGCCAGCACCAAAAGGGGGGGTTGGGGGCAGCCCCAGCATTTT
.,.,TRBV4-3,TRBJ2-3,CASSQDTQGGRTDTQYF,TGCGCCAGCAGCCAAGATACGCAGGGGGGAAGGACAGATACGCAGTATTTT
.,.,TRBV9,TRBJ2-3,CASSVAINGVTDTQYF,TGTGCCAGCAGCGTAGCTATTAACGGGGTAACAGATACGCAGTATTTT
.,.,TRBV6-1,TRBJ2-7,CASSDYMRADAYEQYF,TGTGCCAGCAGTGACTATATGAGGGCTGACGCCTACGAGCAGTACTTC
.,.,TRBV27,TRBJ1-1,CASSYSAGVNEAFF,TGTGCCAGCAGTTACTCTGCAGGAGTTAATGAAGCTTTCTTT
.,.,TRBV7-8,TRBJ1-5,CASSLGPDRNQPQHF,TGTGCCAGCAGCTTAGGGCCAGACCGAAATCAGCCCCAGCATTTT
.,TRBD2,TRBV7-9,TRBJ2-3,CASSLWASGGTDTQYF,TGTGCCAGCAGCTTATGGGCTAGCGGGGGAACAGATACGCAGTATTTT
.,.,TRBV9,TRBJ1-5,CASSLSGAPYQPQHF,TGTGCCAGCAGCCTTTCAGGGGCACCCTATCAGCCCCAGCATTTT
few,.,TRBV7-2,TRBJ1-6,CASSAEAVGNSPLHF,TGTGCCAGCAGCGCCGAAGCAGTAGGCAATTCACCCCTCCACTTT
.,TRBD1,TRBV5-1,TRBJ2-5,CASSLAGRDSQPQYF,TGCGCCAGCAGCTTGGCGGGCCGGGACAGCCAGCCCCAGTACTTC
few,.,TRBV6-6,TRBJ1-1,CASSYGGTEAFF,TGTGCCAGCAGTTACGGTGGAACTGAAGCTTTCTTT
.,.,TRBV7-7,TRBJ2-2,CASSLENTGELFF,TGTGCCAGCAGCTTAGAGAACACCGGGGAGCTGTTTTTT
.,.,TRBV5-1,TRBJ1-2,CASSLLSRDYGYTF,TGCGCCAGCAGCTTGTTGTCCAGGGACTATGGCTACACCTTC
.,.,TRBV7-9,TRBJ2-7,CASSPGPPSSYEQYF,TGTGCCAGCAGCCCGGGACCTCCGAGCTCCTACGAGCAGTACTTC
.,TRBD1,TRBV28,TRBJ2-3,CASSLDRGPDTQYF,TGTGCCAGCAGTTTAGACAGGGGACCAGATACGCAGTATTTT
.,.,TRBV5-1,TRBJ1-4,CASSGGRRGYEKLFF,TGCGCCAGCAGCGGCGGCAGGAGAGGGTATGAAAAACTGTTTTTT
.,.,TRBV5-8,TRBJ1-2,CASSLEWTVQSYGYTF,TGTGCCAGCAGCTTGGAGTGGACAGTTCAATCCTATGGCTACACCTTC
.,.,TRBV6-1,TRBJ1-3,CASSEGITIYF,TGTGCCAGCAGTGAAGGTATCACCATATATTTT
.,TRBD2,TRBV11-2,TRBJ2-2,CASSSPGGIQNTGELFF,TGTGCCAGCAGCAGCCCGGGGGGGATCCAGAACACCGGGGAGCTGTTTTTT
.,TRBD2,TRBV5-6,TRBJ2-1,CASSSIPSGGVRSYNEQFF,TGTGCCAGCAGCTCGATCCCTAGCGGGGGGGTTCGCTCCTACAATGAGCAGTTCTTC